The 5 T cell receptor beta chains listed next were all sequenced from one sample in a study of blood T cell repertoires in COVID-19 (dated by TCRdb to 2019 to 2021). Library generation was performed with the immunoSEQ multiplex PCR assay. Not all clones reach the TCRdb copy of this immuneACCESS table, which keeps in-frame sequences only. Checked studies attribute under half of the gap to unresolved V genes and leave the rest unexplained. The sample table contains about 250,000 clones; only one count was recorded for 80% to 85% of them. The ten largest clones take up 3.4% of the sample. The source material was PBMCs or T cells enriched from blood (not recorded which). Every receptor here comes from a man over 45 who had recovered from COVID-19.

This clone was seen once. The chain links TRBV9 to TRBJ2-2; D is unresolved. The CDR3 is 14 amino acids. V lost 0 bases and J lost 0, with 3 bases in between. The germline gives CDR1 SGDLS, CDR2 YYNGEE. CDR3 coding DNA: TGTGCCAGCAGCGTAGCTTCGAACACCGGGGAGCTGTTTTTT. Amino acids: CASSVASNTGELFF.

The rearrangement uses TRBV7-9 and TRBJ2-1; TRBD2 matches 7 bases. The germline V gene has CDR1 SEHNR and CDR2 FQNEAQ (reference sequence). The trim removed 1 base at V and 3 bases at J, leaving 6 bases unmatched. This CDR3 has 16 amino acids. This CDR3 reads CASSLGTGGRYNEQFF. CDR3 in DNA: TGTGCCAGCAGCTTAGGCACGGGAGGACGCTACAATGAGCAGTTCTTC.

The chain recombines TRBV10-3 with TRBJ1-1; D unclear. Germline V gene lookup returns CDR1 ENHRY and CDR2 SYGVKD. The CDR3 runs to 16 residues. The germline V and J ends were trimmed by 3 bases and 3 bases, with 17 bases remaining between them. CDR3 protein: CAISDSAGLMDTEAFF. The CDR3 DNA follows: TGTGCCATCAGTGACTCGGCAGGATTGATGGACACTGAAGCTTTCTTT.

The table lists this clone with a count of one. The chain recombines TRBV5-1 with TRBJ2-1, with 7 bases that match TRBD1. Trimming removed 0 bases from V and 2 bases from J; junction bases left unmatched: 8. Germline assignment: CDR1 SGHRS and CDR2 YFSETQ. The CDR3 runs to 17 residues. The DNA for the CDR3 is TGCGCCAGCAGCTTGGTCGGGACAGCATCAACCTACAATGAGCAGTTCTTC. Its protein product is CASSLVGTASTYNEQFF.

V gene TRBV4-3 combines with J gene TRBJ2-1; tentative D call: TRBD2 (5 bases). CDR3 length: 13 residues. The germline CDR1 and CDR2 sequences are LGHNA and YSLEER. V dropped 4 bases and J dropped 9 bases, with 13 bases sitting between them. The CDR3 loop is CASSRQLGAEQFF. DNA of the CDR3: TGCGCCAGCAGCCGGCAGTTGGGAGCTGAGCAGTTCTTC.